Only a few counts were recorded for the clone carrying this T cell receptor beta chain. Its antigen is unknown. Assay used: immunoSEQ multiplex PCR; TCRdb lists only in-frame clones, some missing. The sample contains about 350,000 clones, 88% of which appear only once. The data derive from a study of Ad26.COV2.S vaccination and SARS-CoV-2 variants. Study observations and caveats: CD8+ and CD4+ T cells specific for spike reportedly responded with substantial breadth after vaccination.

Treatment defined: 15 to 20 received Ad26.COV2.S at low or high dose, single or two shots; roughly five received placebo; per-sample allocation not given. Sampling occurred on day 63 after the first vaccine or placebo injection. Here the sequenced sample was peripheral blood, taken in a trial of Ad26.COV2.S vaccine versus placebo. This TCR came from a person aged 18-60 years who received the Ad26.COV2.S COVID-19 vaccine or a placebo.

This CDR3 is CATFKNSGNEQYF. In DNA, the CDR3 is TGTGCCACCTTTAAAAATTCTGGCAACGAGCAGTACTTC. The J gene is TRBJ2-7, the V gene TRBV6-6; D is ambiguous. Germline CDR1 MNHNY, CDR2 SVGAGI (reference sequence). The ends were cut back, 10 bases at V and 5 bases at J, with 18 bases in the middle. This CDR3 has 13 amino acids.